Sequencing of this T cell receptor (beta chain) was carried out in a study of T-cell memory formation after mild COVID-19. CDR3 length equals 15 residues. Germline trimming cut 7 bases from V and 0 bases from J; bases unmatched to any gene: 8. Germline-derived CDR1 and CDR2 are SGHVS and FQNEAQ. Using its own MiXCR run on the 5' RACE reads, TCRdb lists one record per CDR3 protein. The sample shows about 310,000 distinct CDR3 sequences, roughly a fifth of them seen only once. Overall study results and limits: Proof of SARS-CoV-2 specificity was absent for the second-wave clones that crested on day 37. The appearance of some responding clones in pre-infection memory suggested that cross-reactive memory joined. While clones contracting from day 15 to 85 were balanced between CD4 and CD8, later expanders leaned CD4+.

Points on this clonotype: Its antigen is as yet unknown.

The TCR originated in a man aged 18 to 30 who had mild COVID-19 (a few samples of this study predate the infection). Cell type and time point are not known. Material for sequencing was PBMCs or a T cell subset sorted from them (not recorded which). This chain connects TRBV7-8 to TRBJ2-7; 8 nucleotides match TRBD1. The CDR3 sequence: CASTSGTGASYEQYF. DNA for the CDR3: TGTGCCAGCACCTCAGGGACAGGTGCCTCCTACGAGCAGTACTTC.